This entry concerns a single T cell receptor (beta chain). With a much larger clone just one base away, this may be a read error. The data stem from a study of T cell repertoires in cytomegalovirus infection. One entry per CDR3 protein, called by TCRdb with MiXCR from the reads. The sample contains over 450,000 distinct CDR3 sequences, around 11% of which appear only once. Germline-derived CDR1 and CDR2 are SGHNT and YYREEE (reference sequence). Trimming removed 6 bases at V and 6 bases at J, with 19 bases between. There are 14 residues in the CDR3. The rearrangement uses TRBV5-4 and TRBJ2-7; tentative D call: TRBD2 (6 bases). What was sequenced was PBMCs. The sequence came from a human donor in good health (CMV status not recorded). Some clones in this sample may be carry-over from other donors' samples. CDR3 in DNA: TGTGCCAGCACCCGCGGCGGGGACCACTGCGAGCAGTACTTC. Protein: CASTRGGDHCEQYF. Combining the CDR3 with reference TRBV5-4 and TRBJ2-7 gives the whole variable domain ETGVTQSPTHLIKTRGQQVTLRCSSQSGHNTVSWYQQALGQGPQFIFQYYREEENGRGNFPPRFSGLQFPNYSSELNVNALELDDSALYLCASTRGGDHCEQYFGPGTRLTVT.